Listed below are T cell receptor beta chains from one sample, sequenced in a study of beta chain features in type 1 diabetes. This table comes from immunoSEQ multiplex PCR, and its TCRdb copy is limited to in-frame clones, with some not included. Of about 140,000 clones listed, less than 10% are singletons. Sequenced: central memory CD4+ T cells from blood. Every receptor here comes from a woman aged 35 to 49 in good health. CDR3s include the opening cysteine and the closing phenylalanine or tryptophan. A D gene is named only where the DNA matches it firmly. The listing skips clone size in some rows; elsewhere it reads once, few, many or a size class.

v_call: TRBV29-1; j_call: TRBJ2-5; d_call: NA; cdr3_length: 12; clone_size: few; cdr3_nt: TGCAGCGCTCAGGGGTTTTTGGAGACCCAGTACTTC; cdr3_aa: CSAQGFLETQYF
v_call: TRBV5-1; j_call: TRBJ2-7; d_call: TRBD1; cdr3_length: 16; clone_size: NA; cdr3_nt: TGCGCCAGCAGCTTGGCCGTGGACAGGGTTCAGGACGAGCAGTACTTC; cdr3_aa: CASSLAVDRVQDEQYF
v_call: TRBV19; j_call: TRBJ2-7; d_call: NA; cdr3_length: 14; clone_size: NA; cdr3_nt: TGTGCCAGTAGTTTGCTCGGCAGCGCCTACGAGCAGTACTTC; cdr3_aa: CASSLLGSAYEQYF
v_call: TRBV5-1; j_call: TRBJ2-5; d_call: TRBD2; cdr3_length: 15; clone_size: few; cdr3_nt: TGCGCCAGCAGCCAAGCTAGCGGGGGGCAAGAGACCCAGTACTTC; cdr3_aa: CASSQASGGQETQYF
v_call: TRBV5-1; j_call: TRBJ2-7; d_call: TRBD1; cdr3_length: 15; clone_size: NA; cdr3_nt: TGCGCCAGCAGCTTTACAGGACAGGGTTTTTACGAGCAGTACTTC; cdr3_aa: CASSFTGQGFYEQYF
v_call: TRBV10-3; j_call: TRBJ1-1; d_call: TRBD1; cdr3_length: 15; clone_size: NA; cdr3_nt: TGTGCCATCAGAGCGGGACAGGGGTTAAGCACTGAAGCTTTCTTT; cdr3_aa: CAIRAGQGLSTEAFF
v_call: TRBV7-6; j_call: TRBJ2-3; d_call: TRBD1; cdr3_length: 14; clone_size: NA; cdr3_nt: TGTGCCAGCAGCCGTCGACAGGGTGTAGATACGCAGTATTTT; cdr3_aa: CASSRRQGVDTQYF
v_call: TRBV5-1; j_call: TRBJ1-1; d_call: NA; cdr3_length: 12; clone_size: few; cdr3_nt: TGCGCCAGCAGCTCGCCGAACAGTGAAGCTTTCTTT; cdr3_aa: CASSSPNSEAFF
v_call: TRBV2; j_call: TRBJ1-2; d_call: TRBD1; cdr3_length: 15; clone_size: NA; cdr3_nt: TGTGCCAGGACTGAGGGGGCGCGGGGTACCTATGGCTACACCTTC; cdr3_aa: CARTEGARGTYGYTF
v_call: TRBV28; j_call: TRBJ2-1; d_call: TRBD2; cdr3_length: 15; clone_size: NA; cdr3_nt: TGTGCCAGCAGCTCGACTAGCGGGGTTTACAATGAGCAGTTCTTC; cdr3_aa: CASSSTSGVYNEQFF
v_call: TRBV6-4; j_call: TRBJ1-5; d_call: NA; cdr3_length: 13; clone_size: few; cdr3_nt: TGTGCCAGCAGTGAGGCGGGAGATCAGCCCCAGCATTTT; cdr3_aa: CASSEAGDQPQHF
v_call: TRBV18; j_call: TRBJ2-5; d_call: NA; cdr3_length: 15; clone_size: NA; cdr3_nt: TGTGCCAGCTCACCAGCGGGACTTTTCCAAGAGACCCAGTACTTC; cdr3_aa: CASSPAGLFQETQYF
v_call: TRBV6-1; j_call: TRBJ2-5; d_call: TRBD1; cdr3_length: 14; clone_size: NA; cdr3_nt: TGTGCCACCCGGCCTGGGGACAGCCAAGAGACCCAGTACTTC; cdr3_aa: CATRPGDSQETQYF
v_call: TRBV7-2; j_call: TRBJ2-7; d_call: TRBD2; cdr3_length: 15; clone_size: NA; cdr3_nt: TGTGCCAGCGGGGACGGGGGGGGAGCCGTGGGGGAGCAGTACTTC; cdr3_aa: CASGDGGGAVGEQYF
v_call: TRBV5-1; j_call: TRBJ2-3; d_call: TRBD1; cdr3_length: 17; clone_size: NA; cdr3_nt: TGCGCCAGCAGCTTGGAAGGGACAGGGTGGGGAGCAGATACGCAGTATTTT; cdr3_aa: CASSLEGTGWGADTQYF
v_call: TRBV7-2; j_call: TRBJ2-5; d_call: NA; cdr3_length: 14; clone_size: NA; cdr3_nt: TGTGCCAGCAGCCCCGGCCTGAGGCAAGAGACCCAGTACTTC; cdr3_aa: CASSPGLRQETQYF
v_call: TRBV5-6; j_call: TRBJ1-6; d_call: TRBD1; cdr3_length: 16; clone_size: few; cdr3_nt: TGTGCCAGCAACTACAACTCGGGACAGGGAATTTCACCCCTCCACTTT; cdr3_aa: CASNYNSGQGISPLHF
v_call: TRBV7-7; j_call: TRBJ2-5; d_call: TRBD2; cdr3_length: 14; clone_size: NA; cdr3_nt: TGTGCCAGCAGCCCATCCCGGGGGGGGGAGACCCAGTACTTC; cdr3_aa: CASSPSRGGETQYF
v_call: TRBV6-6; j_call: TRBJ2-7; d_call: NA; cdr3_length: 15; clone_size: NA; cdr3_nt: TGTGCCAGCAGTGATATTAGGGGCCAGGGGACCGAGCAGTACTTC; cdr3_aa: CASSDIRGQGTEQYF
v_call: TRBV7-2; j_call: TRBJ2-2; d_call: NA; cdr3_length: 15; clone_size: few; cdr3_nt: TGTGCCAGCAGCTTAGGGGGGGCGAACACCGGGGAGCTGTTTTTT; cdr3_aa: CASSLGGANTGELFF
v_call: TRBV27; j_call: TRBJ1-6; d_call: NA; cdr3_length: 13; clone_size: few; cdr3_nt: TGTGCCAGCAGTTTTGACATAACGACACCCCTCCACTTT; cdr3_aa: CASSFDITTPLHF
v_call: TRBV19; j_call: TRBJ1-2; d_call: NA; cdr3_length: 15; clone_size: few; cdr3_nt: TGTGCCACCTTCTCCGGGACAAGGGTAGGCTATGGCTACACCTTC; cdr3_aa: CATFSGTRVGYGYTF
v_call: TRBV7-8; j_call: TRBJ1-5; d_call: NA; cdr3_length: 15; clone_size: NA; cdr3_nt: TGTGCCAGCAGCTTAGACTCTCCGGGCAATCAGCCCCAGCATTTT; cdr3_aa: CASSLDSPGNQPQHF
v_call: TRBV6-5; j_call: TRBJ1-1; d_call: TRBD1; cdr3_length: 12; clone_size: few; cdr3_nt: TGTGCCAGCAGCCCCACAGGGGTCGAAGCTTTCTTT; cdr3_aa: CASSPTGVEAFF
v_call: TRBV29-1; j_call: TRBJ1-6; d_call: TRBD1; cdr3_length: 13; clone_size: few; cdr3_nt: TGCAGCGTTGGGGACAGGGTTAATTCACCCCTCCACTTT; cdr3_aa: CSVGDRVNSPLHF
v_call: TRBV7-2; j_call: TRBJ1-6; d_call: NA; cdr3_length: 13; clone_size: NA; cdr3_nt: TGTGCCACCTCCCACAATTATAATTCACCCCTCCACTTT; cdr3_aa: CATSHNYNSPLHF
v_call: TRBV10-1; j_call: TRBJ1-1; d_call: NA; cdr3_length: 15; clone_size: NA; cdr3_nt: TGCGCCAGCAGTGTTCAAGGAGCGGGGAAAACTGAAGCTTTCTTT; cdr3_aa: CASSVQGAGKTEAFF
v_call: TRBV7-2; j_call: TRBJ2-3; d_call: TRBD2; cdr3_length: 15; clone_size: few; cdr3_nt: TGTGCCAGCAGCCAACGGGGGGGCCCAACAGATACGCAGTATTTT; cdr3_aa: CASSQRGGPTDTQYF
v_call: TRBV5-8; j_call: TRBJ2-3; d_call: TRBD1; cdr3_length: 16; clone_size: few; cdr3_nt: TGTGCCAGCAGCTCCACCGGGACAGGGGGCTATGATACGCAGTATTTT; cdr3_aa: CASSSTGTGGYDTQYF
v_call: TRBV10-3; j_call: TRBJ2-2; d_call: TRBD1; cdr3_length: 14; clone_size: NA; cdr3_nt: TGTGCCGTCAGACAGGGGATGGGCACCGGGGAGCTGTTTTTT; cdr3_aa: CAVRQGMGTGELFF
v_call: TRBV7-2; j_call: TRBJ2-7; d_call: NA; cdr3_length: 14; clone_size: few; cdr3_nt: TGTGCCAGCGCCAGTGGTAGCAGACGATACGAGCAGTACTTC; cdr3_aa: CASASGSRRYEQYF
v_call: TRBV5-4; j_call: TRBJ2-2; d_call: TRBD2; cdr3_length: 16; clone_size: NA; cdr3_nt: TGTGCCAGCAGCCCACTAGCGGGGGGTGACACCGGGGAGCTGTTTTTT; cdr3_aa: CASSPLAGGDTGELFF
v_call: TRBV4-3; j_call: TRBJ1-3; d_call: NA; cdr3_length: 15; clone_size: NA; cdr3_nt: TGCGCCAGCAGCCAAGATGGGGGCTCGGGAAACACCATATATTTT; cdr3_aa: CASSQDGGSGNTIYF
v_call: TRBV5-6; j_call: TRBJ1-5; d_call: NA; cdr3_length: 16; clone_size: NA; cdr3_nt: TGTGCCAGCAGCTCCTCCCCTCGGAGGGGTAATCAGCCCCAGCATTTT; cdr3_aa: CASSSSPRRGNQPQHF
v_call: TRBV19; j_call: TRBJ2-3; d_call: TRBD1; cdr3_length: 16; clone_size: many; cdr3_nt: TGTGCCAGTAGTCTCAGACAGGGAAGGGGCACAGATACGCAGTATTTT; cdr3_aa: CASSLRQGRGTDTQYF
v_call: TRBV7-2; j_call: TRBJ1-2; d_call: TRBD1; cdr3_length: 14; clone_size: NA; cdr3_nt: TGTGCCAGCAGCTTCACTACAGGGGGCTATGGCTACACCTTC; cdr3_aa: CASSFTTGGYGYTF
v_call: TRBV5-1; j_call: TRBJ2-7; d_call: TRBD1; cdr3_length: 14; clone_size: few; cdr3_nt: TGCGCCAGCAGCTTGGGGACAGGGGGCTACGAGCAGTACTTC; cdr3_aa: CASSLGTGGYEQYF
v_call: TRBV27; j_call: TRBJ1-2; d_call: TRBD1; cdr3_length: 14; clone_size: NA; cdr3_nt: TGTGCCAGCAGTCTAGGGACAGGGATGGGAAGCTACACCTTC; cdr3_aa: CASSLGTGMGSYTF
v_call: TRBV27; j_call: TRBJ1-1; d_call: NA; cdr3_length: 13; clone_size: few; cdr3_nt: TGTGCCAGCAGCCCGCGGCAGGGAGGTGAAGCTTTCTTT; cdr3_aa: CASSPRQGGEAFF
v_call: TRBV19; j_call: TRBJ2-7; d_call: TRBD1; cdr3_length: 17; clone_size: NA; cdr3_nt: TGTGCCAGTTCCCGGGACAGTCCCCTCTCTTACTCCTACGAGCAGTACTTC; cdr3_aa: CASSRDSPLSYSYEQYF
v_call: TRBV11-2; j_call: TRBJ2-1; d_call: TRBD2; cdr3_length: 17; clone_size: few; cdr3_nt: TGTGCCAGCAGCTACAGGGCATCTAGCGGGGGGGGCAATGAGCAGTTCTTC; cdr3_aa: CASSYRASSGGGNEQFF
v_call: TRBV14; j_call: TRBJ1-4; d_call: NA; cdr3_length: 17; clone_size: NA; cdr3_nt: TGTGCCAGCAGCCAAGGGTCCGTCGGGCCGAGAGGGGAAAAACTGTTTTTT; cdr3_aa: CASSQGSVGPRGEKLFF
v_call: TRBV18; j_call: TRBJ2-3; d_call: TRBD2; cdr3_length: 16; clone_size: many; cdr3_nt: TGTGCCAGCTCACCCCCCGGGGGGGGACTCACAGATACGCAGTATTTT; cdr3_aa: CASSPPGGGLTDTQYF
v_call: TRBV27; j_call: TRBJ2-3; d_call: TRBD1; cdr3_length: 17; clone_size: many; cdr3_nt: TGTGCCAGCAGCCCCTTTCCCAGGGGGCGCGATCGGGAAACGCAGTATTTT; cdr3_aa: CASSPFPRGRDRETQYF
v_call: TRBV10-3; j_call: TRBJ2-5; d_call: TRBD1; cdr3_length: 13; clone_size: few; cdr3_nt: TGTGCCACCCGGACAGGGTCCGGAGAGACCCAGTACTTC; cdr3_aa: CATRTGSGETQYF
v_call: TRBV5-1; j_call: TRBJ2-7; d_call: TRBD2; cdr3_length: 13; clone_size: few; cdr3_nt: TGCGCCAGTACGGGGGGGCCGCCCTACGAGCAGTACTTC; cdr3_aa: CASTGGPPYEQYF
v_call: TRBV2; j_call: TRBJ2-7; d_call: TRBD2; cdr3_length: 16; clone_size: NA; cdr3_nt: TGTGCCAGCAGCTCTCCGACTAGCGGGGTGATCTACGAGCAGTACTTC; cdr3_aa: CASSSPTSGVIYEQYF
v_call: TRBV6-4; j_call: TRBJ1-6; d_call: NA; cdr3_length: 11; clone_size: NA; cdr3_nt: TGTGCCAGCAAGTCCGGGTCACCCCTCCACTTT; cdr3_aa: CASKSGSPLHF
v_call: TRBV19; j_call: TRBJ2-3; d_call: NA; cdr3_length: 14; clone_size: few; cdr3_nt: TGTGCCAGTAGTAAGCCTCCACTCACAGATACGCAGTATTTT; cdr3_aa: CASSKPPLTDTQYF
v_call: TRBV5-1; j_call: TRBJ1-2; d_call: TRBD1; cdr3_length: 18; clone_size: few; cdr3_nt: TGCGCCAGCAGCCATAGATCCCGGGACAGAAGCTCTAACTATGGCTACACCTTC; cdr3_aa: CASSHRSRDRSSNYGYTF
v_call: TRBV7-2; j_call: TRBJ2-7; d_call: TRBD1; cdr3_length: 15; clone_size: few; cdr3_nt: TGTGCCAGCAGCCCGGACAGGGGAAGTTCGGGCGAGCAGTACTTC; cdr3_aa: CASSPDRGSSGEQYF
v_call: TRBV11-2; j_call: TRBJ2-3; d_call: NA; cdr3_length: 13; clone_size: few; cdr3_nt: TGTGCCAGCAGGGGGGGTCGCACAGATACGCAGTATTTT; cdr3_aa: CASRGGRTDTQYF
v_call: TRBV7-9; j_call: TRBJ1-2; d_call: NA; cdr3_length: 13; clone_size: few; cdr3_nt: TGTGCCAGCATGGTTGGGGGGGGCAACGGCTACACCTTC; cdr3_aa: CASMVGGGNGYTF
v_call: TRBV6-1; j_call: TRBJ2-3; d_call: TRBD2; cdr3_length: 15; clone_size: few; cdr3_nt: TGTGCCAGCAGGGCCCTGACTAGCCGGGGCGATACGCAGTATTTT; cdr3_aa: CASRALTSRGDTQYF